This T cell receptor (beta chain) stems from a study of T cells after yellow fever vaccination. Findings of the study overall: Highly abundant clonotypes carried over from the bulk population could end up in FACS-sorted repertoires as contaminants.

This clonotype was counted ten times or more. What it binds is unknown. CDR1 and CDR2 (germline): MNHEY, SVGAGI. Trimming left V 5 bases short and J 7 bases short, with 21 bases between. This CDR3 is 15 amino acids long. A universal primer site and UMIs were added as TCR cDNA was made by 5'RACE template switching. TCRdb processed the 5' RACE reads anew with MiXCR; each CDR3 protein has one entry. The table has hundreds of thousands of distinct CDR3 sequences, roughly 3.5% seen once. This specimen was PBMCs, taken on the day of the yellow fever booster vaccination. The receptor's source is a young man who received the YFV17D yellow fever vaccine. This sequence joins TRBV6-5 and TRBJ2-7; weak D call: TRBD2 (6 bases). In DNA, the CDR3 is TGTGCCAGCAGTGCGGGGAGCGGACCCCTTGGAGAGCAGTACGTC. Amino acid sequence: CASSAGSGPLGEQYV.